The next 16 T cell receptor beta chains were all read from a single sample in a study of PD-1 blockade in classical Hodgkin lymphoma. Exposure to brentuximab vedotin varied, and each patient had relapsed following autologous stem cell transplantation. The data were produced by immunoSEQ multiplex PCR, yet TCRdb's version contains in-frame clones alone and is incomplete. The sample holds about 22,000 clones, 60% to 85% seen once. Source: peripheral blood mononuclear cells (PBMCs), taken before the second cycle of nivolumab. Receptor source: a human donor with classical Hodgkin lymphoma.

The chain links TRBV29-1 to TRBJ2-2; D remains unclear. V shed 4 bases and J shed 0 bases, with 3 bases lying between them. The CDR3 is 12 residues long. Germline V gene lookup returns CDR1 SQVTM and CDR2 ANQGSEA. The CDR3 reads CSVVPNTGELFF. Written as DNA, the CDR3 is TGCAGCGTTGTCCCGAACACCGGGGAGCTGTTTTTT.

This rearrangement joins TRBV15 to TRBJ1-4, with a tentative D call TRBD1 (6 bases). Trimming removed 9 bases from V and 8 bases from J, with 16 bases in between. Germline V lookup: CDR1 LNHNV, CDR2 YYDKDF (reference sequence). This CDR3 comprises 13 residues. The CDR3 loop is CATRVRGREKLFF. Here the CDR3 DNA reads TGTGCCACGCGGGTCAGGGGAAGGGAAAAACTGTTTTTT.

The rearrangement uses TRBV7-9 and TRBJ2-2, with 8 positions matching TRBD1. The CDR3 covers 14 residues. Germline CDR1 SEHNR, CDR2 FQNEAQ (reference sequence). After removal of 8 bases from V and 7 bases from J, the junction contained 9 bases not matched to a gene. The CDR3 spells CASSRTGIGGELFF. The CDR3 nucleotides are TGTGCCAGCTCCCGGACAGGGATCGGCGGGGAGCTGTTTTTT.

This sequence joins TRBV28 and TRBJ2-7, with D maybe TRBD2 (5 bases). The CDR3 runs 16 residues. Germline CDR1 reads MDHEN; CDR2 reads SYDVKM. V was cut by 6 bases and J by 1 base, with 19 bases left in between. The CDR3 sequence is CASSLYGLAGSYEQYF. As DNA, the CDR3 is TGTGCCAGCAGCCTATACGGGCTAGCCGGATCCTACGAGCAGTACTTC.

There are a few counts of this clone. V usage is TRBV7-9 and J usage is TRBJ2-1; 7 bases line up with TRBD1. Germline CDR1 is SEHNR and CDR2 is FQNEAQ (reference sequence). This CDR3 region has 15 residues. V was clipped by 5 bases and J by 8 bases; unmatched bases: 12. DNA for the CDR3: TGTGCCAGCAGCGTAACAGGGGCCGCAGGGGATGAGCAGTTCTTC. Protein sequence: CASSVTGAAGDEQFF.

The gene calls are TRBV27 and TRBJ2-1, with D hard to call. Germline lookup yields CDR1 MNHEY and CDR2 SMNVEV (reference sequence). V was clipped by 2 bases and J by 6 bases, with 8 bases between them. This CDR3 has 13 amino acids. This chain's CDR3 is CASSLPGRNEQFF. DNA for the CDR3: TGTGCCAGCAGTTTACCAGGTCGCAATGAGCAGTTCTTC.

This chain links TRBV18 with TRBJ2-3, with a possible D match to TRBD2 (5 bases). Deletions cut 3 bases from V and 2 bases from J, with 12 bases between. The CDR3 sequence is 15 residues long. Per the germline V gene, CDR1 is KGHSH and CDR2 is LQKENI. CDR3 bases: TGTGCCAGCTCACCTGGAGGAGGAAACACAGATACGCAGTATTTT. This gives the protein CASSPGGGNTDTQYF.

The chain uses TRBV5-5 and TRBJ2-7; D gene ambiguous. CDR3 length equals 14 residues. Germline lookup yields CDR1 SGHKS and CDR2 YYEKEE (reference sequence). The V and J ends lost 4 bases and 4 bases respectively, with 15 bases between them. CDR3 region: CASSPSAVLYEQYF. Here the CDR3 DNA reads TGTGCCAGCAGCCCATCGGCAGTACTATACGAGCAGTACTTC.

For this clone: The sample carries other DNA sequences with the same CDR3. V and J are TRBV5-1 and TRBJ2-1; 10 positions agree with TRBD2. The V gene end was trimmed by 4 bases and the J gene end by 5 bases; junction bases not matched to a gene: 3. This CDR3 comprises 14 residues. CDR1 and CDR2 (germline): SGHRS, YFSETQ. The CDR3 bases are TGCGCCAGCAGCAGGACTAGCGGAGACAATGAGCAGTTCTTC. This sequence encodes CASSRTSGDNEQFF.

The chain links TRBV5-4 to TRBJ2-5; 8 nucleotides align to TRBD1. The ends lost 4 bases at V and 1 base at J; junction bases unmatched: 3. Germline V gives CDR1 SGHNT, CDR2 YYREEE (reference sequence). CDR3 length equals 14 residues. The CDR3 spells CASSTGQAQETQYF. The DNA for the CDR3 is TGTGCCAGCAGCACGGGACAGGCCCAAGAGACCCAGTACTTC.

V is TRBV6-1 and J is TRBJ2-3, with D hard to call. The V gene's germline CDR1 is MNHNS and CDR2 SASEGT. Trimming cost V 8 bases and J 6 bases, with 9 bases left between them. The CDR3 has 11 residues. The CDR3 sequence: CASSRTDTQYF. CDR3 DNA: TGTGCCAGCTCGCGTACTGATACGCAGTATTTT.

The V gene is TRBV7-3, the J gene TRBJ2-2; TRBD2 agrees at 9 bases. The J segment lost 6 bases and the V segment lost 4 bases, leaving 9 bases of the junction unmatched. CDR1 is SGHTA, CDR2 FQGTGA, per germline. The CDR3 spans 16 residues. DNA of the CDR3: TGTGCCAGCAGCTCAGAAAGCGGGAGGTTGGCCGGGGAGCTGTTTTTT. It encodes CASSSESGRLAGELFF. Looking up the rest from reference TRBV7-3 and TRBJ2-2 gives the full variable domain: GAGVSQTPSNKVTEKGKYVELRCDPISGHTALYWYRQSLGQGPEFLIYFQGTGAADDSGLPNDRFFAVRPEGSVSTLKIQRTERGDSAVYLCASSSESGRLAGELFFGEGSRLTVL.

This clone was picked up one time. The chain combines TRBV28 with TRBJ1-4, with D possibly being TRBD1 (6 bases). The CDR3 extends over 12 amino acids. The ends were cut back, 7 bases at V and 8 bases at J, with 11 bases in the middle. Per germline, CDR1 MDHEN and CDR2 SYDVKM. The CDR3 protein is CASTTGMEKLFF. In nucleotides, the CDR3 is TGTGCCAGCACCACAGGGATGGAAAAACTGTTTTTT.

In its sample, this clone was seen a few times. The CDR3: CAWRAGTGIEAFF. The CDR3 nucleotides are TGTGCCTGGAGGGCCGGGACAGGTATTGAAGCTTTCTTT. The J gene is TRBJ1-1, the V gene TRBV30, with 8 bases fitting TRBD1. Germline-derived CDR1 and CDR2 are GTSNPN and SVGIG (reference sequence). There are 13 residues in the CDR3. J gave up 7 bases and V 3 bases, and 7 bases lay outside the gene matches.

The CDR3 spells CASSSQPGQLSSHSNQPQHF. In nucleotides, the CDR3 is TGTGCCAGCAGTTCACAGCCGGGACAGCTAAGTTCCCATAGCAATCAGCCCCAGCATTTT. The chain uses TRBV2 and TRBJ1-5; the match to TRBD1 covers 7 bases. The CDR3 length is 20 residues. V shed 5 bases and J 0 bases; nucleotides not matched to a gene: 19. Germline V gene data show CDR1 as SNHLY and CDR2 as FYNNEI. The variable domain in full, with the rest retrieved from reference TRBV2 and TRBJ1-5, is EPEVTQTPSHQVTQMGQEVILRCVPISNHLYFYWYRQILGQKVEFLVSFYNNEISEKSEIFDDQFSVERPDGSNFTLKIRSTKLEDSAMYFCASSSQPGQLSSHSNQPQHFGDGTRLSIL.

The chain couples TRBV11-2 to TRBJ1-4; D remains ambiguous. The germline V and J ends were trimmed by 3 bases and 0 bases, with 11 bases remaining between them. The CDR3 runs 16 residues. Germline assignment: CDR1 SGHAT and CDR2 FQNNGV. CDR3 in amino acids: CASSLDYGATNEKLFF. CDR3 sequence (DNA): TGTGCCAGCAGCTTGGACTACGGAGCAACTAATGAAAAACTGTTTTTT.